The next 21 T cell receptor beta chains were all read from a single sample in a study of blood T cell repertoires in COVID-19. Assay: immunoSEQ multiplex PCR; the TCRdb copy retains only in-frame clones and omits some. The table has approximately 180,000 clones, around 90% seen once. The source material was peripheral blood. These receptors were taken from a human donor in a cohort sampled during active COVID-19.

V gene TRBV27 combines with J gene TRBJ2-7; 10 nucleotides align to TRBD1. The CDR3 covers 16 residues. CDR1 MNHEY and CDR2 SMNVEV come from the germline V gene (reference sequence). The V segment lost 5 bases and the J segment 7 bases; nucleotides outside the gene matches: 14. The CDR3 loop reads CASSKLSGTGVVEQYF. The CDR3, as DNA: TGTGCCAGCAGTAAACTATCCGGGACAGGGGTCGTGGAGCAGTACTTC.

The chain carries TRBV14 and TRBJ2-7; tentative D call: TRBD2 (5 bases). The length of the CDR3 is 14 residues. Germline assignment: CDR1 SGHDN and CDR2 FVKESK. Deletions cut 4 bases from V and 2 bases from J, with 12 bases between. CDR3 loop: CASSRELGPYEQYF. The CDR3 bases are TGTGCCAGCAGCCGAGAACTAGGTCCCTACGAGCAGTACTTC.

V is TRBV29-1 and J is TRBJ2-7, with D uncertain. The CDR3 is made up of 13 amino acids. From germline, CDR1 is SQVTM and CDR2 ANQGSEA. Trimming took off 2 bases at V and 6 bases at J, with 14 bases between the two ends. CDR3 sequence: CSVELGFNGEQYF. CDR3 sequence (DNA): TGCAGCGTTGAACTCGGGTTTAATGGCGAGCAGTACTTC.

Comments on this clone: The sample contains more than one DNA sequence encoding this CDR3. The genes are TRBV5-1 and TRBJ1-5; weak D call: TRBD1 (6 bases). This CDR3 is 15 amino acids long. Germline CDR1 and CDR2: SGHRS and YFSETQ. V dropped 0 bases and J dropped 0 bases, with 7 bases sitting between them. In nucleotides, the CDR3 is TGCGCCAGCAGCTTGGAAGGGGGTAGCAATCAGCCCCAGCATTTT. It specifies CASSLEGGSNQPQHF.

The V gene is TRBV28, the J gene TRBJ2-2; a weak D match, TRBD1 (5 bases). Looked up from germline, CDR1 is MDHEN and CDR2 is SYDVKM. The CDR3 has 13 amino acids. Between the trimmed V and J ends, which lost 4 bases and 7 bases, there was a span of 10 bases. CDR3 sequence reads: CASSSAGYGELFF. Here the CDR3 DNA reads TGTGCCAGCAGTTCCGCAGGGTACGGGGAGCTGTTTTTT.

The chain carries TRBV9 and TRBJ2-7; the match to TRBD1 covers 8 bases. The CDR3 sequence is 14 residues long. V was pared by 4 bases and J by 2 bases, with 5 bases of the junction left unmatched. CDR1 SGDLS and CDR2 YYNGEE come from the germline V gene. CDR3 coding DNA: TGTGCCAGCAGCCAGGGGGCAGAAACCTACGAGCAGTACTTC. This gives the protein CASSQGAETYEQYF.

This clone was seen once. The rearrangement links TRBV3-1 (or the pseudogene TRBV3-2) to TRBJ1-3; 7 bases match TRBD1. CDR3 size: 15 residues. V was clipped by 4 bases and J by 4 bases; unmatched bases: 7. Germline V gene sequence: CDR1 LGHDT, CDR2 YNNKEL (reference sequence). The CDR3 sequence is CASSRTGERGNTIYF. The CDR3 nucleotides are TGTGCCAGCAGCCGGACAGGAGAAAGGGGAAACACCATATATTTT.

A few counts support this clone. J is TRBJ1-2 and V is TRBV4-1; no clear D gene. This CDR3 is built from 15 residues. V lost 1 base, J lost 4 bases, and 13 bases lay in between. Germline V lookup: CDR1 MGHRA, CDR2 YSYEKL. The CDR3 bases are TGCGCCAGCAGCCAAGCAGCGCTTAGCGGCTATGGCTACACCTTC. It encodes CASSQAALSGYGYTF.

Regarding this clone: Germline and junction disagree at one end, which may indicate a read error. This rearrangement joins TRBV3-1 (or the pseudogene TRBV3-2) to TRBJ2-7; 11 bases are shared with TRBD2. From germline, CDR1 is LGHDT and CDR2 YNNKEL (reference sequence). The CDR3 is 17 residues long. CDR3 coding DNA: TGTGCCAGCAGTCAAGATCTTCTAGCGGGGGGCCCCTACGAGCAGTACTTC. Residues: CASSQDLLAGGPYEQYF.

CDR3 amino acids: CASSPLTSGGAISYEQYF. DNA for the CDR3: TGTGCCAGCAGCCCTCTGACTAGCGGGGGGGCAATCTCCTACGAGCAGTACTTC. The V call is TRBV7-8, the J call TRBJ2-7, with TRBD2 matching 14 bases. The CDR3 extends over 18 amino acids. V was pared by 5 bases and J by 0 bases, with 9 bases of the junction left unmatched. CDR1 and CDR2 (germline): SGHVS, FQNEAQ. Using reference TRBV7-8 and TRBJ2-7 for the parts outside the CDR3, the full variable domain is GAGVSQSPRYKVAKRGQDVALRCDPISGHVSLFWYQQALGQGPEFLTYFQNEAQLDKSGLPSDRFFAERPEGSVSTLKIQRTQQEDSAVYLCASSPLTSGGAISYEQYFGPGTRLTVT.

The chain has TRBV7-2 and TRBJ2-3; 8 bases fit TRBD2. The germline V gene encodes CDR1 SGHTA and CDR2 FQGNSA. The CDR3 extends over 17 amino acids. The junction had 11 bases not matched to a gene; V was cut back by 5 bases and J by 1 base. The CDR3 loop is CASSPSSGWRGTDTQYF. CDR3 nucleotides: TGTGCCAGCAGCCCCTCTAGCGGGTGGAGAGGCACAGATACGCAGTATTTT.

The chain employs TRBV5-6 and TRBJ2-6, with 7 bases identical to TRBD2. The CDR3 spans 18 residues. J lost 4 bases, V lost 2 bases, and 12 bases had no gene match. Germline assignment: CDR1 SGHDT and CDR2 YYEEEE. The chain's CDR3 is CASSLVLPGGSGANVLTF. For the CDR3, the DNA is TGTGCCAGCAGCTTAGTCCTCCCGGGGGGTTCCGGGGCCAACGTCCTGACTTTC.

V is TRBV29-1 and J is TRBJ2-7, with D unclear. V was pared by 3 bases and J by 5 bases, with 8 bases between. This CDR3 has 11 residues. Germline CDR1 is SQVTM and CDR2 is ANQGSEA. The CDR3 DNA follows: TGCAGCGTTGAGTCACAGAACGAGCAGTACTTC. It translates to CSVESQNEQYF.

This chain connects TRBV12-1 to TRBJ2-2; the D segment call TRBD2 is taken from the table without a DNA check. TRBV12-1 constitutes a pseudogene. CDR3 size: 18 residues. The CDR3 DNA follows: TGTGCCAGCAGCGCCGGTAGTGGTACTGCGTTGAACACCGGGGAGCTGTTTTTT. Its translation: CASSAGSGTALNTGELFF.

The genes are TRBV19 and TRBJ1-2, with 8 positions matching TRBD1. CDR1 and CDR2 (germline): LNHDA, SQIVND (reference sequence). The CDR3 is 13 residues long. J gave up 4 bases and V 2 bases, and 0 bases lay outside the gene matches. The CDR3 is CASSITGGYGYTF. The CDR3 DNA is TGTGCCAGTAGTATAACAGGGGGCTATGGCTACACCTTC.

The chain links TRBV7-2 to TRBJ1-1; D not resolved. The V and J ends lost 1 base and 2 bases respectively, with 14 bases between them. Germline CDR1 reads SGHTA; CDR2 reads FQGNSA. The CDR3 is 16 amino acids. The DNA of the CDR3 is TGTGCCAGCAGCTTAGACAGCACCTCCTTTAACACTGAAGCTTTCTTT. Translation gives CASSLDSTSFNTEAFF. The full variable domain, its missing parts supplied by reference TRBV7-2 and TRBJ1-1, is GAGVSQSPSNKVTEKGKDVELRCDPISGHTALYWYRQSLGQGLEFLIYFQGNSAPDKSGLPSDRFSAERTGGSVSTLTIQRTQQEDSAVYLCASSLDSTSFNTEAFFGQGTRLTVV.

CDR3 sequence (DNA): TGTGCCAGCAGTCACGGACGGGGGCAGTACTTC. This sequence encodes CASSHGRGQYF. The chain has TRBV6-5 and TRBJ2-7; D might be TRBD2 (5 bases). Trimming removed 5 bases from V and 9 bases from J, with 11 bases in between. The CDR3 loop spans 11 amino acids. The germline CDR1 and CDR2 sequences are MNHEY and SVGAGI.

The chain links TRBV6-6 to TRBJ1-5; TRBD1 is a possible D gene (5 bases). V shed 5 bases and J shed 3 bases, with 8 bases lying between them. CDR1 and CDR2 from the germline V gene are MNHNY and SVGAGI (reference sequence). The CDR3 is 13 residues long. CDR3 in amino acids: CASSTGYNQPQHF. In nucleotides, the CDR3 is TGTGCCAGCAGTACAGGATACAATCAGCCCCAGCATTTT.

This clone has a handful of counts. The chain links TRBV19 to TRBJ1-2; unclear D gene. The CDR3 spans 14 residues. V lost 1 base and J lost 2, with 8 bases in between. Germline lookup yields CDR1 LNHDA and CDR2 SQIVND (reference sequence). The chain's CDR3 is CASSIGSGNYGYTF. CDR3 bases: TGTGCCAGTAGTATAGGTTCAGGAAACTATGGCTACACCTTC.

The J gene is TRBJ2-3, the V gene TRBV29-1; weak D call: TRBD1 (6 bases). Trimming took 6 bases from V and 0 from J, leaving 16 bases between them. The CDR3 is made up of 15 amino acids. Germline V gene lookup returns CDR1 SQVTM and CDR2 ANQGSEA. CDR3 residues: CSVSQDRSSTDTQYF. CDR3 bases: TGCAGCGTCTCCCAAGACAGGAGTAGCACAGATACGCAGTATTTT.

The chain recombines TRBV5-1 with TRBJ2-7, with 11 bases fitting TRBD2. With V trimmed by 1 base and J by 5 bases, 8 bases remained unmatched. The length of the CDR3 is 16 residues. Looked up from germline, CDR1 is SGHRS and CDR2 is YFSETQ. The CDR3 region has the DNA TGCGCCAGCAGCTTGAGGGTAGCGGGGGGGCCGGACGAGCAGTACTTC. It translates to CASSLRVAGGPDEQYF.